This T cell receptor beta chain comes out of a study of identical twins. TCRdb re-called the 5' RACE reads through MiXCR, storing one row per CDR3 protein. The repertoire holds a few hundred thousand distinct CDR3 sequences, with less than 9.5% as singletons. Study-wide results and caveats: In monozygotic twins, models underestimated the sharing of out-of-frame TCR alpha. Zero-insertion results could be subject to partial confounding by invariant MAIT and iNKT cells. Conclusions were drawn cross-sectionally by statistical analysis, without following the same donors.

Concerning this clonotype: Its target is unknown.

These records were also assigned to another study, of yellow fever vaccine responses in identical twins. From that paper: On the reported evidence, twins' vaccine T cell responses seemed partly convergent and partly personalized.

This sequence originates from a woman younger than 35 in good health. Sequenced sample: CD8+ T cells sorted from blood.

This CDR3 reads CASSLGRIYNEQFF. The CDR3, as DNA: TGTGCCAGCAGTTTGGGACGGATCTACAATGAGCAGTTCTTC. The chain recombines TRBV27 with TRBJ2-1; D is perhaps TRBD1 or TRBD2 (5 bases each). V dropped 3 bases and J dropped 3 bases, with 9 bases sitting between them. Germline V gives CDR1 MNHEY, CDR2 SMNVEV (reference sequence). The CDR3 totals 14 residues.